A selection of T cell receptor beta chains follows, all from one sample in a study of blood T cell repertoires in COVID-19. The protocol was immunoSEQ multiplex PCR, while the TCRdb copy is restricted to in-frame clones and leaves out a portion. Of nearly 400,000 clones listed, about nine tenths are singletons. The sequencing input was PBMCs or T cells enriched from blood (not recorded which). These receptors were collected from a woman in her twenties or thirties who had recovered from COVID-19. Both conserved end residues are part of each CDR3. A D gene is named only where the DNA matches it firmly. Some rows have no size entry. The others give once, few or many, or a class for an expanded clone.

>NA|TRBJ2-7|TRBV5-1|NA
TGCGCCAGCAGCCTGGAACAGGAGTCGATAGAGCAGTACTTC
CASSLEQESIEQYF
>NA|TRBJ2-4|TRBV11-2|NA
TGTGCCAGCGGTAGGCTGGGCCTAGCCAAAAACATTCAGTACTTC
CASGRLGLAKNIQYF
>TRBD1|TRBJ1-6|TRBV7-2|NA
TGTGCCAGCAGCCACGGGAGACAGGGAGGAAACTCACCCCTCCACTTT
CASSHGRQGGNSPLHF
>NA|TRBJ2-1|TRBV30|NA
TGTGCCTGGAGTGTACAGCCCTACAATGAGCAGTTCTTC
CAWSVQPYNEQFF
>NA|TRBJ1-1|TRBV19|NA
TGTGCCAGTAGTCCCCCCTTGGCCGGTTGGGCGAACACTGAAGCTTTCTTT
CASSPPLAGWANTEAFF
>TRBD2|TRBJ2-1|TRBV9|once
TGTGCCAGCAGCGCCTGGGCTCTAGCGGGGGAAGAGCAGTTCTTC
CASSAWALAGEEQFF
>TRBD2|TRBJ2-1|TRBV5-1|NA
TGCGCCAGCAGCCCCGGGACTAGCGGGGGGGCTGGTGAGCAGTTCTTC
CASSPGTSGGAGEQFF
>NA|TRBJ1-1|TRBV18|NA
TGTGCCAGCTCACTAACGTTTACAGGGAACACTGAAGCTTTCTTT
CASSLTFTGNTEAFF
>NA|TRBJ2-2|TRBV4-1|NA
TGCGCCTCAAACACCGGGGAGCTGTTTTTT
CASNTGELFF
>TRBD1|TRBJ1-6|TRBV6-5|once
TGTGCCAGCCCTAATACAGGGGGTACTAATTCACCCCTCCACTTT
CASPNTGGTNSPLHF
>NA|TRBJ1-1|TRBV9|NA
TGTGCCAGCAGCGCAGACTTGATTGGCACTGAAGCTTTCTTT
CASSADLIGTEAFF